The 18 T cell receptor beta chains presented below share a single source sample, sequenced in a study of blood T cell repertoires in COVID-19. Sequencing used immunoSEQ multiplex PCR; TCRdb keeps in-frame clones, though not all of them. The sample has around 360,000 clones, around 87% seen once. Sequences were obtained from PBMCs or T cells enriched from blood (not recorded which). These receptors originate from a man aged 35-49 years in a cohort exposed to, infected with or recovered from COVID-19 (not recorded which).

This clone was seen a few times. V and J are TRBV30 and TRBJ1-1; no clear D. Trimming took off 0 bases at V and 5 bases at J, with 13 bases between the two ends. CDR3 size: 14 residues. CDR1 GTSNPN and CDR2 SVGIG come from the germline V gene (reference sequence). The DNA of the CDR3 is TGTGCCTGGAGTGTACGGGGTGGTGGTACTGAAGCTTTCTTT. This sequence encodes CAWSVRGGGTEAFF.

The chain uses TRBV5-1 and TRBJ2-7; TRBD2 matches 9 bases. V lost 0 bases and J lost 0; bases outside the gene matches: 7. This CDR3 has 17 amino acids. Germline V gene lookup returns CDR1 SGHRS and CDR2 YFSETQ. This CDR3 is CASSLGASGTSSYEQYF. CDR3 nucleotide sequence: TGCGCCAGCAGCTTGGGGGCTAGCGGGACCAGCTCCTACGAGCAGTACTTC.

There are a few counts of this clone. V usage is TRBV7-2 and J usage is TRBJ2-3; D is unresolved. The CDR3 contains 15 residues. The germline gives CDR1 SGHTA, CDR2 FQGNSA. V lost 6 bases to trimming and J lost 5 bases, with 18 bases between them. The DNA of the CDR3 is TGTGCCAGCAGGAAGGTAATCGGGTATCAAGATACGCAGTATTTT. This translates into CASRKVIGYQDTQYF.

The V call is TRBV5-6, the J call TRBJ1-3; TRBD1 might be the D (6 bases). Germline CDR1 is SGHDT and CDR2 is YYEEEE. Trimming left V 1 base short and J 0 bases short, with 14 bases between. The CDR3 is made up of 17 amino acids. The CDR3 DNA follows: TGTGCCAGCAGCTTGAGGGGACACCTTCGCTCTGGAAACACCATATATTTT. Translating it yields CASSLRGHLRSGNTIYF.

The rearrangement joins TRBV28 to TRBJ2-5; possible D gene TRBD1, 7 bases. The germline gives CDR1 MDHEN, CDR2 SYDVKM. The CDR3 runs 14 residues. The V gene lost 7 bases and the J gene lost 2 bases, with 14 bases spanning the gap. The CDR3 loop reads CASTLTGRQETQYF. In DNA form, the CDR3 reads TGTGCCAGCACTTTGACAGGGAGGCAAGAGACCCAGTACTTC.

The chain recombines TRBV24-1 with TRBJ2-2; D ambiguous. V lost 3 bases and J 1 base, leaving 5 bases between the germline ends. CDR1 is KGHDR, CDR2 SFDVKD, per germline. The CDR3 consists of 14 residues. DNA for the CDR3: TGTGCCACCAGTGATGGAGAGAACACCGGGGAGCTGTTTTTT. Protein product: CATSDGENTGELFF.

This chain links TRBV18 with TRBJ2-1, with 10 bases that match TRBD1. Germline trimming cut 3 bases from V and 6 bases from J; bases unmatched to any gene: 5. In germline, CDR1 is KGHSH, CDR2 LQKENI. The length of the CDR3 is 15 residues. CDR3 sequence: CASSPGRTGGNEQFF. CDR3 bases: TGTGCCAGCTCACCGGGTAGGACAGGGGGCAATGAGCAGTTCTTC.

J is TRBJ2-3 and V is TRBV7-2; TRBD2 is a possible D gene (6 bases). This CDR3 is built from 13 residues. Germline V gene data show CDR1 as SGHTA and CDR2 as FQGNSA. V was shortened by 4 bases and J by 10 bases, with 15 bases between the two germline ends. The CDR3 DNA sequence: TGTGCCAGCAGCTCCCCCGGACTAAACTCGCAGTATTTT. Its translation is CASSSPGLNSQYF.

The V call is TRBV3-1 (or the pseudogene TRBV3-2), the J call TRBJ2-7; D possibly corresponds to TRBD2 (7 bases). CDR3 length: 15 amino acids. The germline CDR1 and CDR2 sequences are LGHDT and YNNKEL (reference sequence). With 2 bases removed from V and 1 base from J, the gap between germline ends came to 12 bases. The CDR3 DNA reads TGTGCCAGCAGCCAAACAGGGAGGGGATCCTACGAGCAGTACTTC. As protein: CASSQTGRGSYEQYF.

This clone was detected once. The chain recombines TRBV5-5 with TRBJ2-3, with a tentative D call TRBD1 (5 bases). Trimming removed 4 bases at V and 2 bases at J, with 17 bases between. CDR3 size: 16 residues. Germline lookup yields CDR1 SGHKS and CDR2 YYEKEE (reference sequence). The CDR3 sequence is CASSTKGNRPTDTQYF. CDR3 nucleotide sequence: TGTGCCAGCAGCACAAAGGGGAACAGACCCACAGATACGCAGTATTTT. Supplemented by reference TRBV5-5 and TRBJ2-3, the full variable domain reads DAGVTQSPTHLIKTRGQQVTLRCSPISGHKSVSWYQQVLGQGPQFIFQYYEKEERGRGNFPDRFSARQFPNYSSELNVNALLLGDSALYLCASSTKGNRPTDTQYFGPGTRLTVL.

The chain carries TRBV6-5 and TRBJ2-5; 9 nucleotides agree with TRBD2. The CDR3 spans 16 residues. After removal of 0 bases from V and 4 bases from J, the junction contained 6 bases not matched to a gene. Per the germline V gene, CDR1 is MNHEY and CDR2 is SVGAGI. The CDR3 DNA reads TGTGCCAGCAGTTACTCGCGGCGGGAGGGCCCAGAGACCCAGTACTTC. It yields the protein CASSYSRREGPETQYF.

The J gene is TRBJ1-2, the V gene TRBV7-9, with 7 bases matching TRBD1. Germline assignment: CDR1 SEHNR and CDR2 FQNEAQ (reference sequence). Trimming removed 4 bases from V and 8 bases from J; junction bases left unmatched: 10. CDR3 length: 14 amino acids. Written as DNA, the CDR3 is TGTGCCAGCAGCTCGGTCCAGGGGGTCGGGGGCTACACCTTC. This codes for CASSSVQGVGGYTF.

V usage is TRBV7-9 and J usage is TRBJ2-3; maybe TRBD2 (5 bases). Trimming took 4 bases from V and 5 from J, leaving 22 bases between them. Germline CDR1 SEHNR, CDR2 FQNEAQ (reference sequence). The CDR3 totals 17 residues. CDR3 in DNA: TGTGCCAGCAGCTCGGCACATTCCCTAGCCTTGCTAGATACGCAGTATTTT. Amino acids: CASSSAHSLALLDTQYF.

The gene calls are TRBV5-1 and TRBJ1-2, with 7 bases lining up with TRBD1. The CDR3 is 13 residues long. The trim removed 3 bases at V and 8 bases at J, leaving 7 bases unmatched. The germline V gene has CDR1 SGHRS and CDR2 YFSETQ. Here the CDR3 reads CASSYGTAMGYTF. In nucleotides, the CDR3 is TGCGCCAGCAGCTATGGGACAGCTATGGGCTACACCTTC.

The rearrangement uses TRBV2 and TRBJ2-7, with 9 bases matching TRBD2. Germline V gene sequence: CDR1 SNHLY, CDR2 FYNNEI. This CDR3 comprises 13 residues. Losses at the gene ends were 9 bases for V and 5 bases for J; bases not matched to a gene: 8. The CDR3 loop is CASTGLATHEQYF. The CDR3 DNA sequence: TGTGCCAGTACGGGACTAGCTACCCACGAGCAGTACTTC.

The V gene is TRBV5-1, the J gene TRBJ2-2; weak D call: TRBD2 (5 bases). Trimming cost V 4 bases and J 1 base, with 11 bases left between them. CDR1 SGHRS and CDR2 YFSETQ come from the germline V gene. The CDR3 is made up of 15 amino acids. The DNA of the CDR3 is TGCGCCAGCAGCGCCCAGGCGGGGAACACCGGGGAGCTGTTTTTT. It specifies CASSAQAGNTGELFF. Supplemented by reference TRBV5-1 and TRBJ2-2, the full variable domain reads KAGVTQTPRYLIKTRGQQVTLSCSPISGHRSVSWYQQTPGQGLQFLFEYFSETQRNKGNFPGRFSGRQFSNSRSEMNVSTLELGDSALYLCASSAQAGNTGELFFGEGSRLTVL.

This chain joins TRBV7-6 and TRBJ2-1; 13 bases align to TRBD2. Germline V lookup: CDR1 SGHVS, CDR2 FNYEAQ. CDR3 length: 17 residues. The V and J ends lost 4 bases and 4 bases, in that order; junction bases with no gene match: 7. The CDR3 region has the DNA TGTGCCAGCAGCTCCCTTAGACTAGCGGGGGGTTACAATGAGCAGTTCTTC. Amino acids: CASSSLRLAGGYNEQFF.

The V and J genes are TRBV28 and TRBJ2-6, with 8 bases matching TRBD2. Germline values: CDR1 MDHEN, CDR2 SYDVKM. J lost 0 bases, V lost 8 bases, and 12 bases had no gene match. The CDR3 length is 18 residues. The CDR3 DNA sequence: TGTGCCAGCTCTCACCCCGGACTAGCTAGCTCTGGGGCCAACGTCCTGACTTTC. As protein: CASSHPGLASSGANVLTF.